A selection of T cell receptor beta chains follows, all from one sample in a study of cytomegalovirus exposure and HLA in healthy donors. TCRdb keeps only in-frame clones here, not all; method: immunoSEQ multiplex PCR. The data hold 250,000 to 350,000 clones, with just over 85% observed a single time. What was sequenced was PBMCs. Receptors were obtained from a man aged 35-49 years in good health and CMV-seropositive. CDR3s include the opening cysteine and the closing phenylalanine or tryptophan. A D gene is named only where the DNA matches it firmly. Only some rows state a clone size, as once, few, many or a class for expanded clones.

j_call,d_call,v_call,clone_size,cdr3_aa,cdr3_nt
TRBJ2-7,TRBD1,TRBV10-3,few,CAISVRQGVEQYF,TGTGCCATCAGTGTGAGGCAGGGGGTCGAGCAGTACTTC
TRBJ2-7,NA,TRBV10-3,NA,CAISEWASNEQYF,TGTGCCATCAGTGAGTGGGCCAGCAACGAGCAGTACTTC
TRBJ1-1,NA,TRBV7-9,once,CASSLEGAIGTEAFF,TGTGCCAGCAGCTTAGAAGGGGCGATTGGAACTGAAGCTTTCTTT
TRBJ1-1,NA,TRBV7-9,few,CASSLEGRTEAFF,TGTGCCAGCAGCTTGGAGGGGAGGACTGAAGCTTTCTTT
TRBJ2-6,TRBD1,TRBV28,NA,CASSPLGTGLSGANVLTF,TGTGCCAGCAGTCCTTTGGGGACAGGACTATCTGGGGCCAACGTCCTGACTTTC
TRBJ2-1,TRBD2,TRBV9,NA,CASSRSGSLGEQFF,TGTGCCAGCAGTCGTAGCGGGAGTCTCGGGGAGCAGTTCTTC
TRBJ2-7,NA,TRBV9,NA,CASSPAGSRPEQYF,TGTGCCAGCAGCCCGGCCGGGAGTCGCCCAGAGCAGTACTTC
TRBJ2-7,NA,TRBV6-5,NA,CASSYGAEQYF,TGTGCCAGCAGTTACGGAGCCGAGCAGTACTTC
TRBJ1-1,TRBD1,TRBV15,NA,CATSVTGSTEAFF,TGTGCCACCAGCGTGACAGGGAGCACTGAAGCTTTCTTT
TRBJ1-1,TRBD1,TRBV18,NA,CASSADRLHSMGTEAFF,TGTGCCAGCTCCGCGGACAGGCTTCACTCTATGGGCACTGAAGCTTTCTTT
TRBJ2-7,NA,TRBV4-2,NA,CASSQEWQSYEQYF,TGTGCCAGCAGCCAAGAATGGCAGTCCTACGAGCAGTACTTC
TRBJ1-5,TRBD1,TRBV6-1,NA,CASRPSGTGYQPQHF,TGTGCCAGTAGACCCTCCGGGACAGGGTATCAGCCCCAGCATTTT
TRBJ2-2,NA,TRBV9,NA,CASSVLTVDIANTGELFF,TGTGCCAGCAGCGTTCTTACTGTGGACATCGCGAACACCGGGGAGCTGTTTTTT
TRBJ2-7,NA,TRBV11-2,NA,CASSLGGFGYEQYF,TGTGCCAGCAGCTTAGGAGGGTTTGGGTACGAGCAGTACTTC
TRBJ1-2,TRBD1,TRBV27,NA,CASSLKGAEGYTF,TGTGCCAGCAGTTTAAAGGGGGCGGAAGGCTACACCTTC
TRBJ2-3,NA,TRBV6-4,NA,CASSDSHRSTDTQYF,TGTGCCAGCAGTGACTCTCACAGAAGCACAGATACGCAGTATTTT
TRBJ2-7,NA,TRBV4-3,NA,CASSQDGGTSSYEQYF,TGCGCCAGCAGCCAAGATGGCGGCACGAGCTCCTACGAGCAGTACTTC
TRBJ2-7,TRBD1,TRBV2,NA,CASSGGQADVQYF,TGTGCCAGCAGTGGTGGACAGGCCGACGTGCAGTACTTC
TRBJ1-2,TRBD1,TRBV11-2,NA,CASSPPGQGASYGYTF,TGTGCCAGCAGCCCACCGGGACAGGGGGCCAGTTATGGCTACACCTTC
TRBJ2-5,TRBD1,TRBV9,NA,CASSRGLLDETQYF,TGCGCCAGCTCGAGGGGGCTTTTAGACGAGACCCAGTACTTC
TRBJ1-1,NA,TRBV15,NA,CATSSAVVTEAFF,TGTGCCACCAGCAGCGCGGTGGTCACTGAAGCTTTCTTT
TRBJ1-1,NA,TRBV2,NA,CASSEQGPEAFF,TGTGCCAGCAGTGAGCAGGGCCCTGAAGCTTTCTTT